This T cell receptor beta chain was identified during a study of blood T cell repertoires in COVID-19 (TCRdb year 2020). As for the study more broadly: Samples from collaborators originated in the United States, Italy and Spain and spanned both the acute and convalescent phases of COVID-19. HLA class I and class II types, where available, came from metadata supplied by the sample provider rather than from assay-based typing. Samples came from the ongoing ImmuneRACE study (first 160 participants) plus 1,254 subjects from 6 global collaborators. The sample metadata nearly always contained a de-identified subject ID, COVID-19 status, age in years and sex. The dataset comprised deeply sampled blood TCRbeta repertoires from subjects exposed to, actively infected with, or recovered from COVID-19. The repertoires were released in a freely available public database meant as a resource for research on the immune response to SARS-CoV-2. The material from the prospective study consisted of cDNA or gDNA derived from T cells, B-cell-depleted T cells, or PBMCs.

From cysteine to phenylalanine, the CDR3 is 15 amino acids long. The CDR3 DNA has 45 bases and is translated from base 1. A distance of 13 bases separates the germline ends of V and J, which lose 5 bases and 1 base respectively. The germline V gene (reference sequence) specifies WNHNN as CDR1 and SYGVQD as CDR2. What the research found in general, with its limitations: How much clinical and demographic metadata was included differed by source and by participant, and the metadata was provided uncurated.

A note on this clone: Its antigen has not been determined. The sample holds no much larger clone one base away, and base qualities are not on file.

The immunoSEQ Assay, a bias-controlled multiplex PCR, was used to amplify TCRbeta CDR3 regions from genomic DNA. The published analysis was carried out like this. The number of nucleated cells in each sample was estimated from the amplification of reference gene primers within the assay. To quantify the absolute abundance of each unique TCRbeta CDR3 rearrangement, sequence reads were collapsed and filtered. For each sample, productive Simpson clonality was calculated by taking the square root of Simpson's diversity index across productive rearrangements. TCRdb's version of the immuneACCESS table is confined to in-frame rearrangements and falls short of the full clone set. An unresolved V gene accounts for under half of the shortfall where checked; the remainder is of unknown origin. V and J calls and clone size are given by that table; D and trimming were obtained from the DNA. Present in this sample are approximately 150,000 clones, about four fifths of which were seen just once. The leading ten clones occupy about 1.3% of the sample.

The collaborating institutions used their own protocols to collect whole blood in K2EDTA tubes. Collaborator samples were shipped for TCRbeta analysis as frozen whole blood, isolated PBMCs, or DNA extracted from either sample type. The chain is encoded by TRBV10-1 joined to TRBJ2-3, and perhaps TRBD1 as D gene, on 6 matching bases. The clonotype originates from a man aged 55 to 69 with acute or convalescent COVID-19. The sequencing input was peripheral blood. The CDR3 reads as follows: CASSPNRVGTDTQYF. The nucleotide sequence reads TGCGCCAGCAGTCCGAACAGGGTTGGCACAGATACGCAGTATTTT.